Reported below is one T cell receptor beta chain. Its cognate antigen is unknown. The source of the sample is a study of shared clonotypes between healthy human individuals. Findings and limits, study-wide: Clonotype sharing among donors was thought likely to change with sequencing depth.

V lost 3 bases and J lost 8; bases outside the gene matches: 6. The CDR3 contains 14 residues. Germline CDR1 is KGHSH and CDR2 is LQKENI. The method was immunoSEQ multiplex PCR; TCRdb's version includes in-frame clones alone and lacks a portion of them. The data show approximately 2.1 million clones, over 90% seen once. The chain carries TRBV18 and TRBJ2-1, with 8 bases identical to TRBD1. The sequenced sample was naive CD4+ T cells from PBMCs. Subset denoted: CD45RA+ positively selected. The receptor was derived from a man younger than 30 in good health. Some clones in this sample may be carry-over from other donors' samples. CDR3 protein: CASSPDRVVDEQFF. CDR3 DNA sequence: TGTGCCAGCTCACCGGACAGGGTCGTGGATGAGCAGTTCTTC.